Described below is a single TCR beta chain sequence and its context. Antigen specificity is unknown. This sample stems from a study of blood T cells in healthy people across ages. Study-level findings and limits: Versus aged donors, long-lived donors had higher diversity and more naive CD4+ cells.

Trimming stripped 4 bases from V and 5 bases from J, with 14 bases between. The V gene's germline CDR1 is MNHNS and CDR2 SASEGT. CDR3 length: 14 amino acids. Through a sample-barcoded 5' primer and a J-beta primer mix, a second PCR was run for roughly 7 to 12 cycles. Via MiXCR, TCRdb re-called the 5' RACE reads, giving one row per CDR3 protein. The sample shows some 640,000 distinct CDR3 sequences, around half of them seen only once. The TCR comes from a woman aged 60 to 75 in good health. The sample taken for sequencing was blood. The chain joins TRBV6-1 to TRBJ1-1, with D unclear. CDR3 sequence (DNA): TGTGCCAGCAGTGCAAAATCGGGCCCAACTGAAGCTTTCTTT. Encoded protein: CASSAKSGPTEAFF.